The T cell receptor (beta chain) under discussion was sequenced for a study of identical twins. Study-level results: Beta out-of-frame twin sharing showed a weaker excess. There was an excess of low generation probability in the out-of-frame alpha sequences that twins shared.

A word on this clonotype: Its antigen is unidentified.

Using its own MiXCR run on the 5' RACE reads, TCRdb lists one record per CDR3 protein. The data contain around 510,000 distinct CDR3 sequences, around an eighth of them singletons. V lost 6 bases to trimming and J lost 8 bases, with 14 bases between them. This CDR3 is 13 amino acids long. The sample was also linked to a second study, of yellow fever vaccine responses in identical twins.

This receptor was identified in a woman aged 18-30 years in good health. The sequencing sample was made of CD4+ T cells sorted from blood. The chain employs TRBV12-3 or TRBV12-4 and TRBJ1-3, with D maybe TRBD1 (6 bases). The CDR3 DNA reads TGTGCCAGCAGCCAGGGACAAAGGGACACCATATATTTT. Its translation is CASSQGQRDTIYF.